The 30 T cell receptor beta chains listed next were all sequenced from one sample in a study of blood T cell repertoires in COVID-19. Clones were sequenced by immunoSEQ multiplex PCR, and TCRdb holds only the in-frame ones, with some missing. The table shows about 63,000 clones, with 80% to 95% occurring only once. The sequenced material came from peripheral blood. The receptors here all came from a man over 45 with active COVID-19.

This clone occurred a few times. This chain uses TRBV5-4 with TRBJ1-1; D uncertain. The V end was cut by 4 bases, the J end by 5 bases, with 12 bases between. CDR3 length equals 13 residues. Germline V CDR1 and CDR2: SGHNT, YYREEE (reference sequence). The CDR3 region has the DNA TGTGCCAGCAGCATGACGACGGGGACTGAAGCTTTCTTT. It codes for CASSMTTGTEAFF. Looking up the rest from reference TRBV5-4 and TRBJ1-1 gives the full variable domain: ETGVTQSPTHLIKTRGQQVTLRCSSQSGHNTVSWYQQALGQGPQFIFQYYREEENGRGNFPPRFSGLQFPNYSSELNVNALELDDSALYLCASSMTTGTEAFFGQGTRLTVV.

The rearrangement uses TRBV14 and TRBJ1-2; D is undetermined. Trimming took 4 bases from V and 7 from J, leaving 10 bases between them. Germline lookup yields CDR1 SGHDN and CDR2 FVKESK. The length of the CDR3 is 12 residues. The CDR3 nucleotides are TGTGCCAGCAGCCCCGGAGCGAGTGGCTACACCTTC. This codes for CASSPGASGYTF. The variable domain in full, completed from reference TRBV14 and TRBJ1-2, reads EAGVTQFPSHSVIEKGQTVTLRCDPISGHDNLYWYRRVMGKEIKFLLHFVKESKQDESGMPNNRFLAERTGGTYSTLKVQPAELEDSGVYFCASSPGASGYTFGSGTRLTVV.

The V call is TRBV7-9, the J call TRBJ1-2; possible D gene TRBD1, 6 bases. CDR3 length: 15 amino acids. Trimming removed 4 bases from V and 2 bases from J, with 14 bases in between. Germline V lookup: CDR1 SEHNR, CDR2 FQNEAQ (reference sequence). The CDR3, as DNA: TGTGCCAGCAGCTCACCTGGGGGGGCCAACTATGGCTACACCTTC. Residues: CASSSPGGANYGYTF.

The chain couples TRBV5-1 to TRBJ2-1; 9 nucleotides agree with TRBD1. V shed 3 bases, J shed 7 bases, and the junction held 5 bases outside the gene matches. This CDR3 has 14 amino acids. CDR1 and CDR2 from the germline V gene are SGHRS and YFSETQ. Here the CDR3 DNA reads TGCGCCAGCAGCTACGGACAGGGGTGGAATGAGCAGTTCTTC. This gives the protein CASSYGQGWNEQFF. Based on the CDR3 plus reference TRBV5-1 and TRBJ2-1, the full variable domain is KAGVTQTPRYLIKTRGQQVTLSCSPISGHRSVSWYQQTPGQGLQFLFEYFSETQRNKGNFPGRFSGRQFSNSRSEMNVSTLELGDSALYLCASSYGQGWNEQFFGPGTRLTVL.

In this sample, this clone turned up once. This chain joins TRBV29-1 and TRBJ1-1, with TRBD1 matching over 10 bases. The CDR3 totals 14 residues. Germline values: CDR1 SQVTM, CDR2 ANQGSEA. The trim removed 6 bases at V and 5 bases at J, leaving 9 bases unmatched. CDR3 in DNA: TGCAGCGTCGAGACAGGGGGCGCAGGGACTGAAGCTTTCTTT. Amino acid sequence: CSVETGGAGTEAFF.

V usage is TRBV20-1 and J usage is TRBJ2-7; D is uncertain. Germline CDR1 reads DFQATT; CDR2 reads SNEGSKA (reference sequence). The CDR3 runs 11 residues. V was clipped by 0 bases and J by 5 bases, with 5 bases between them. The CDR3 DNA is TGCAGTGCTAGAGAGAGGAACGAGCAGTACTTC. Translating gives CSARERNEQYF.

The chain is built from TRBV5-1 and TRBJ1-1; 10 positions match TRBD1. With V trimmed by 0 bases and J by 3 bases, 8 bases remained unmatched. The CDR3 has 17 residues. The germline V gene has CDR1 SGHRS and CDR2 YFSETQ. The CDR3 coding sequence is TGCGCCAGCAGCTTGGACCTGACAGGGGGCTTGTACACTGAAGCTTTCTTT. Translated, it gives CASSLDLTGGLYTEAFF.

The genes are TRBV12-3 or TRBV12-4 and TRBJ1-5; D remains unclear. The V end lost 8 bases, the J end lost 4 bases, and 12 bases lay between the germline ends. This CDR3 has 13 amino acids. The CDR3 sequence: CASCREGNQPQHF. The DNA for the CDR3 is TGTGCCAGCTGCCGGGAAGGGAATCAGCCCCAGCATTTT.

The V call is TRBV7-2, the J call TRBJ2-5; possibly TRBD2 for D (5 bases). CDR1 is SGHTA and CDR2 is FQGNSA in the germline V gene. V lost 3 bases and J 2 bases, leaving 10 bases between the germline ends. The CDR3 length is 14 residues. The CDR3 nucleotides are TGTGCCAGCAGCTTTTCTCGGGGACAAGAGACCCAGTACTTC. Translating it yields CASSFSRGQETQYF.

CDR3 loop: CASSLGGLTDTQYF. CDR3 nucleotides: TGTGCCAGCAGCTTAGGGGGACTCACAGATACGCAGTATTTT. The chain carries TRBV11-3 and TRBJ2-3, with D possibly matching TRBD2 (6 bases). The germline gives CDR1 SGHNT, CDR2 YENEEA. This CDR3 contains 14 residues. The V end was cut by 1 base, the J end by 2 bases, with 7 bases between.

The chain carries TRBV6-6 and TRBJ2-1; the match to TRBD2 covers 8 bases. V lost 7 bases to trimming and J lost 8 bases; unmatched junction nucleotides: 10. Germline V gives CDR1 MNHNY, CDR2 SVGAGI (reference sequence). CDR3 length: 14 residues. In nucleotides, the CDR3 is TGTGCCAGCACCTGGACTAGCCCTCCCTATGAGCAGTTCTTC. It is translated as CASTWTSPPYEQFF.

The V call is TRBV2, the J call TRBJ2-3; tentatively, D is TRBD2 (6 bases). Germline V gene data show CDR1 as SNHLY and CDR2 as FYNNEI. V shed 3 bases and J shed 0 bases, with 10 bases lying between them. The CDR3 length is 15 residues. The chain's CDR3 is CASSDPGTSTDTQYF. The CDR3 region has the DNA TGTGCCAGCAGTGATCCAGGGACTAGCACAGATACGCAGTATTTT.

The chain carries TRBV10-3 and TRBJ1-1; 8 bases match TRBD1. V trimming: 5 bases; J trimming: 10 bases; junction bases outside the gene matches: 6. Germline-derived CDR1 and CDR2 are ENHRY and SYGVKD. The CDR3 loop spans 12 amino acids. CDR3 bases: TGTGCCATCAGTCAGGGGGGGACAGGAGCTTTCTTT. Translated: CAISQGGTGAFF.

The CDR3 DNA is TGTGCCAGCAGTACCCTAGGGGGCGAAAAACTGTTTTTT. Translation: CASSTLGGEKLFF. The chain carries TRBV28 and TRBJ1-4, with 7 bases that match TRBD1. The V gene end was trimmed by 5 bases and the J gene end by 8 bases; junction bases not matched to a gene: 5. Germline CDR1 is MDHEN and CDR2 is SYDVKM. The CDR3 is 13 amino acids. The full variable domain, in which reference TRBV28 and TRBJ1-4 provide the parts outside the CDR3, is DVKVTQSSRYLVKRTGEKVFLECVQDMDHENMFWYRQDPGLGLRLIYFSYDVKMKEKGDIPEGYSVSREKKERFSLILESASTNQTSMYLCASSTLGGEKLFFGSGTQLSVL.

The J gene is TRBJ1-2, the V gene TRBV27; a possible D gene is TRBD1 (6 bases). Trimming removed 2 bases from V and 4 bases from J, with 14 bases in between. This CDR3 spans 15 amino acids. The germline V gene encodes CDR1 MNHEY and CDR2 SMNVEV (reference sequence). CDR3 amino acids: CASSLDPGQLYGYTF. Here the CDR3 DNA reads TGTGCCAGCAGTTTAGATCCCGGACAGCTCTATGGCTACACCTTC.

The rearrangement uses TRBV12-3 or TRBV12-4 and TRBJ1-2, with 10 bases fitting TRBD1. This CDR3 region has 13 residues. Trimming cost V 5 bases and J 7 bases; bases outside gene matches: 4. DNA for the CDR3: TGTGCCAGCAGTCCGGGACAGGGGTTTGGCTACACCTTC. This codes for CASSPGQGFGYTF.

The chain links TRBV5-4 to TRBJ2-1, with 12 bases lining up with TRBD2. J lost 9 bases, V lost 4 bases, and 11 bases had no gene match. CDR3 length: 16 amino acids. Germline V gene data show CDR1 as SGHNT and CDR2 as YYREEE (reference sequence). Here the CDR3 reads CASSPMTSGSSGEQFF. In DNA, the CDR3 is TGTGCCAGCAGCCCAATGACTAGCGGGAGCTCCGGTGAGCAGTTCTTC.

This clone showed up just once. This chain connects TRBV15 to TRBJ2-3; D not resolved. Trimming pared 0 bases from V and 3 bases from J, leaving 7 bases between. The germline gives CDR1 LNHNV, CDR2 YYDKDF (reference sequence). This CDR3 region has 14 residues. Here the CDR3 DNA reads TGTGCCACCAGCAGAGACCCTAGAACAGATACGCAGTATTTT. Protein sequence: CATSRDPRTDTQYF.

This chain's CDR3 is CASSFYFHTPGEKAFF. In DNA form, the CDR3 reads TGTGCCAGCAGCTTCTACTTTCATACACCGGGTGAGAAAGCTTTCTTT. V gene TRBV5-6 combines with J gene TRBJ1-1; D gene uncertain. CDR3 size: 16 residues. V shed 2 bases and J shed 9 bases, with 23 bases lying between them. CDR1 SGHDT and CDR2 YYEEEE come from the germline V gene.

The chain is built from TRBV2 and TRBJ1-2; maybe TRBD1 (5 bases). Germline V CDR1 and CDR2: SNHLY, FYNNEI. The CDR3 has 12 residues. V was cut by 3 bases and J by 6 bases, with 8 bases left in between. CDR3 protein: CASSEGRDGYTF. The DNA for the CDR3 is TGTGCCAGCAGTGAGGGCAGGGATGGCTACACCTTC.

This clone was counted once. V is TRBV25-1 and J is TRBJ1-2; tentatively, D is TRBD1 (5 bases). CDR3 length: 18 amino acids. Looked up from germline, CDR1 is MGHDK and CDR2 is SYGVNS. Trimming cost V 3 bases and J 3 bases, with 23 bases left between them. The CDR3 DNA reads TGTGCCAGCAGTGACCTCCCCGCCTCCGCCAGGGATCACTATGGCTACACCTTC. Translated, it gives CASSDLPASARDHYGYTF.

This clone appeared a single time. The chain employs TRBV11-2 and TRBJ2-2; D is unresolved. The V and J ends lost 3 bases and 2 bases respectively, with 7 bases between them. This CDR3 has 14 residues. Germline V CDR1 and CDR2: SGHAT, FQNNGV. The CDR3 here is CASSFHTNTGELFF. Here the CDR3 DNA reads TGTGCCAGCAGCTTCCACACAAACACCGGGGAGCTGTTTTTT.

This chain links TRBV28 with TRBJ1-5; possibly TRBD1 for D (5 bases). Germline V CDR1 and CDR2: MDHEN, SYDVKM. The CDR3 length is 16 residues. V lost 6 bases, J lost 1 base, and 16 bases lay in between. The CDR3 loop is CASSPQGYGSNQPQHF. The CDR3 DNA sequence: TGTGCCAGCAGCCCGCAGGGCTATGGGAGCAATCAGCCCCAGCATTTT.

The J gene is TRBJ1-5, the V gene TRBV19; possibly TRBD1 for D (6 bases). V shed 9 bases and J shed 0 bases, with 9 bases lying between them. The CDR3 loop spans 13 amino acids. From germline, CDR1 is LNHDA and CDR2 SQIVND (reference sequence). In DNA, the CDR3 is TGTGCCAGAAGGACAGTTAGCAATCAGCCCCAGCATTTT. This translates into CARRTVSNQPQHF.

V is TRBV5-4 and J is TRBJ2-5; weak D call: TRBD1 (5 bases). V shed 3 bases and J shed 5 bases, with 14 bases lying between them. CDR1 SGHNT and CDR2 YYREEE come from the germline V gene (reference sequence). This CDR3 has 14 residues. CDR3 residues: CASSSDSLGETQYF. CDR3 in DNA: TGTGCCAGCAGCTCCGACAGCCTCGGGGAGACCCAGTACTTC.

CDR3 DNA sequence: TGTGCCAGCAGCTTAAAGCCCCCCGGCCGGACTAGCGGGGGGTTACTAAGAGGCTACGAGCAGTACTTC. This encodes CASSLKPPGRTSGGLLRGYEQYF. This chain uses TRBV7-3 with TRBJ2-7, with 14 bases aligning to TRBD2. The CDR3 runs to 23 residues. V trimming: 1 base; J trimming: 3 bases; junction bases outside the gene matches: 23. Germline V gene data show CDR1 as SGHTA and CDR2 as FQGTGA.

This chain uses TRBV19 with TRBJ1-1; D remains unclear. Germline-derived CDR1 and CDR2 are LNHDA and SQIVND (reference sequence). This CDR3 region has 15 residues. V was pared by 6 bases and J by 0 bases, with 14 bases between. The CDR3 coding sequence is TGTGCCAGTAGGGTCTCGTCAACGGTGAACACTGAAGCTTTCTTT. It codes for CASRVSSTVNTEAFF.

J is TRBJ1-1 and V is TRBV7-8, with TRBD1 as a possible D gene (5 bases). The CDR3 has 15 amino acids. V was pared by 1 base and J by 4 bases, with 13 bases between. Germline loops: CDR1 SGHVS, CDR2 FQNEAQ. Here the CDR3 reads CASSLDDSVSTEAFF. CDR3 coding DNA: TGTGCCAGCAGCTTAGATGACAGTGTGAGCACTGAAGCTTTCTTT.

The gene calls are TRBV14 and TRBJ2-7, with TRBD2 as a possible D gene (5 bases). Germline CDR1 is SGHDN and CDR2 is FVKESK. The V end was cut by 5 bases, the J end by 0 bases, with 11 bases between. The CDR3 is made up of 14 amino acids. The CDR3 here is CASSIGLGSYEQYF. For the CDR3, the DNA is TGTGCCAGCAGCATTGGACTCGGCTCCTACGAGCAGTACTTC.

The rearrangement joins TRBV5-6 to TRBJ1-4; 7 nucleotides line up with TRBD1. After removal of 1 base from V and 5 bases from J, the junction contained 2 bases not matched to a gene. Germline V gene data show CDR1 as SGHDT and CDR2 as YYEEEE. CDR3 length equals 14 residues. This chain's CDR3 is CASSLRGQNEKLFF. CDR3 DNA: TGTGCCAGCAGCTTGAGGGGGCAGAATGAAAAACTGTTTTTT.